This TCR beta chain was recorded in a study of cytomegalovirus exposure and HLA in healthy donors. General study results and limits: Listed as cytomegalovirus-associated were 164 TCR beta chains. Per published accounts, TCR beta sequences correctly predicted the HLA-A and HLA-B alleles of most subjects. The authors excluded some V segments, including TRBV6-2 and TRBV6-3, as indistinguishable.

This CDR3 contains 15 residues. In germline, CDR1 is SGHRS, CDR2 YFSETQ. Between the trimmed V and J ends, which lost 0 bases and 1 base, there was a span of 10 bases. The PCR employed 60 Vbeta primers together with 13 Jbeta primers. Profiling relied on immunoSEQ multiplex PCR, and the TCRdb table lists in-frame clones only, not all of them. The profile covers approximately 150,000 clones, with more than 65% appearing a single time and less than 3% taken by the ten largest. Notes on this clone: What it binds is not known.

Specimen: PBMCs. The receptor was derived from a woman aged 40 to 49 in good health and CMV-seropositive. This chain connects TRBV5-1 to TRBJ2-5; D might be TRBD2 (5 bases). CDR3: CASSLDAGTQETQYF. The DNA for the CDR3 is TGCGCCAGCAGCTTGGACGCGGGCACCCAAGAGACCCAGTACTTC.